Listed here are 11 T cell receptor beta chains from one sample, sequenced in a study of CD8 T cells in ankylosing spondylitis. Each CDR3 protein gets one entry after TCRdb re-called the 5' RACE reads with MiXCR. The sample holds about 360,000 distinct CDR3 sequences, under 15% seen once. Input material: blood, either unsorted or a sorted T cell fraction (not recorded which). The receptor set was obtained from a male donor with ankylosing spondylitis or in good health (not recorded which).

A few counts support this clonotype. This sequence joins TRBV7-9 and TRBJ1-2; D uncertain. The germline CDR1 and CDR2 sequences are SEHNR and FQNEAQ (reference sequence). The ends were cut back, 1 base at V and 7 bases at J, with 7 bases in the middle. This CDR3 contains 12 residues. In nucleotides, the CDR3 is TGTGCCAGCAGCTTAGGAGTTCCTGGCTACACCTTC. Translation gives CASSLGVPGYTF.

The V call is TRBV6-1, the J call TRBJ2-1; TRBD1 matches 7 bases. The CDR3 length is 17 residues. Trimming at V came to 6 bases and at J to 0 bases, leaving 11 bases not matched to a gene. Per the germline V gene, CDR1 is MNHNS and CDR2 is SASEGT. This chain's CDR3 is CASSIVHRGNSYNEQFF. CDR3 bases: TGTGCCAGCAGCATTGTTCACAGGGGCAACTCCTACAATGAGCAGTTCTTC.

This clonotype occurred a few times. The chain recombines TRBV20-1 with TRBJ1-1; D is ambiguous. Germline lookup yields CDR1 DFQATT and CDR2 SNEGSKA (reference sequence). The V end was cut by 1 base, the J end by 0 bases, with 12 bases between. The CDR3 extends over 15 amino acids. CDR3 in amino acids: CSARVPRVMNTEAFF. In DNA, the CDR3 is TGCAGTGCTAGAGTCCCCCGAGTTATGAACACTGAAGCTTTCTTT.

There are a few counts of this clonotype. V and J are TRBV2 and TRBJ2-2; the D gene is possibly TRBD1 (6 bases). This CDR3 contains 17 residues. CDR1 SNHLY and CDR2 FYNNEI come from the germline V gene. The V and J ends lost 8 bases and 3 bases respectively, with 22 bases between them. The DNA of the CDR3 is TGTGCCAGCTGCCAGACAGGAAAATTCTCCTACACCGGGGAGCTGTTTTTT. Protein: CASCQTGKFSYTGELFF.

In its sample, this clonotype was seen a few times. The J gene is TRBJ2-5, the V gene TRBV12-3 or TRBV12-4, with 9 bases identical to TRBD1. The V segment lost 6 bases and the J segment 7 bases; nucleotides outside the gene matches: 6. This CDR3 has 13 residues. The CDR3 sequence is CASRDRGEWTQYF. The CDR3 bases are TGTGCCAGCAGGGACAGGGGAGAATGGACCCAGTACTTC.

This clonotype has more than one count but fewer than ten. The chain uses TRBV18 and TRBJ1-5; the D gene is possibly TRBD1 (6 bases). Trimming removed 6 bases at V and 2 bases at J, with 17 bases between. CDR1 is KGHSH and CDR2 is LQKENI in the germline V gene. The CDR3 has 16 residues. The CDR3 loop reads CASSPRRAGGNQPQHF. The DNA for the CDR3 is TGTGCCAGCTCTCCCAGGAGAGCAGGGGGCAATCAGCCCCAGCATTTT.

In this sample, this clonotype turned up a few times. The chain joins TRBV5-1 to TRBJ1-4; TRBD1 is a possible D gene (5 bases). The CDR3 totals 15 residues. CDR1 SGHRS and CDR2 YFSETQ come from the germline V gene. The V end was cut by 5 bases, the J end by 1 base, with 12 bases between. This CDR3 is CASRERQGTNEKLFF. The CDR3 DNA follows: TGCGCCAGCAGGGAGAGGCAGGGAACTAATGAAAAACTGTTTTTT. Full variable domain (missing parts from reference TRBV5-1 and TRBJ1-4): KAGVTQTPRYLIKTRGQQVTLSCSPISGHRSVSWYQQTPGQGLQFLFEYFSETQRNKGNFPGRFSGRQFSNSRSEMNVSTLELGDSALYLCASRERQGTNEKLFFGSGTQLSVL.

This clonotype was counted at least ten times. This chain links TRBV7-2 with TRBJ2-3; TRBD1 is a possible D gene (6 bases). Trimming removed 4 bases at V and 5 bases at J, with 22 bases between. This CDR3 comprises 17 residues. Germline V gene lookup returns CDR1 SGHTA and CDR2 FQGNSA. As DNA, the CDR3 is TGTGCCAGCAGCTCGACCTCCGGGACATTCCGCTTAGATACGCAGTATTTT. Translated: CASSSTSGTFRLDTQYF. Looking up the rest from reference TRBV7-2 and TRBJ2-3 gives the full variable domain: GAGVSQSPSNKVTEKGKDVELRCDPISGHTALYWYRQSLGQGLEFLIYFQGNSAPDKSGLPSDRFSAERTGGSVSTLTIQRTQQEDSAVYLCASSSTSGTFRLDTQYFGPGTRLTVL.

This clonotype was detected only a few times. This sequence joins TRBV5-6 and TRBJ1-1; D ambiguous. The CDR3 totals 16 residues. From germline, CDR1 is SGHDT and CDR2 YYEEEE. V was shortened by 4 bases and J by 0 bases, with 16 bases between the two germline ends. The CDR3: CASSADRVRLNTEAFF. CDR3 sequence (DNA): TGTGCCAGCAGCGCCGATCGGGTCAGATTGAACACTGAAGCTTTCTTT.

This clonotype was recorded a few times. V gene TRBV5-1 combines with J gene TRBJ1-2; D is unresolved. The V end lost 4 bases, the J end lost 2 bases, and 12 bases lay between the germline ends. Germline lookup yields CDR1 SGHRS and CDR2 YFSETQ. The CDR3 consists of 14 residues. DNA of the CDR3: TGCGCCAGCAGCAACTCGGGAGGAAACTATGGCTACACCTTC. Its translation: CASSNSGGNYGYTF.

This clonotype was detected many times. V usage is TRBV6-1 and J usage is TRBJ1-6, with 7 bases lining up with TRBD1. The junction had 7 bases not matched to a gene; V was cut back by 8 bases and J by 6 bases. This CDR3 comprises 14 residues. The germline V gene has CDR1 MNHNS and CDR2 SASEGT. The chain's CDR3 is CASGITGANSPLHF. The CDR3 DNA sequence: TGTGCCAGCGGAATTACAGGGGCTAATTCACCCCTCCACTTT.